This TCR beta chain was captured in a study of blood T cell repertoires in COVID-19. Using immunoSEQ multiplex PCR, the repertoire was profiled, and TCRdb retains in-frame clones only, with some absent. The table lists 65,000 to 80,000 clones, less than 90% of them singletons, with over 15% in the top ten. This clonotype was obtained from a man older than 75 in a cohort sampled during active COVID-19. Sequencing input: peripheral blood.

This chain's CDR3 is CASSPDSNYGYTF. CDR3 sequence (DNA): TGCGCCAGCAGCCCGGACAGCAACTATGGCTACACCTTC. V and J are TRBV5-1 and TRBJ1-2; maybe TRBD1 (6 bases). The CDR3 consists of 13 residues. The V gene's germline CDR1 is SGHRS and CDR2 YFSETQ. Trimming stripped 4 bases from V and 2 bases from J, with 9 bases between.